The next 28 T cell receptor beta chains were all read from a single sample in a study of cytotoxic CD8 clonotypes in ibrutinib-treated CLL. Using immunoSEQ multiplex PCR, the repertoire was profiled, and TCRdb retains in-frame clones only, with some absent. This sample yields roughly 51,000 clones, of which 53% are seen a single time; approximately 32% belongs to the top ten. This material consisted of PBMCs, taken after 12 months of ibrutinib treatment. The origin of the receptors is a human donor with chronic lymphocytic leukemia.

V gene TRBV28 combines with J gene TRBJ1-2; maybe TRBD1 (6 bases). V gave up 3 bases and J gave up 0 bases, with 11 bases separating them. The V gene's germline CDR1 is MDHEN and CDR2 SYDVKM. This CDR3 is 15 amino acids long. CDR3 nucleotide sequence: TGTGCCAGCAGTTTGTCGGGGGCATCTAACTATGGCTACACCTTC. Translating it yields CASSLSGASNYGYTF.

This clone was detected a few times. The chain joins TRBV15 to TRBJ1-4; D ambiguous. Germline values: CDR1 LNHNV, CDR2 YYDKDF (reference sequence). CDR3 size: 13 residues. V was trimmed by 6 bases and J by 8 bases, leaving 13 bases between them. For the CDR3, the DNA is TGTGCCACCAGTGGGGAATCGAACGAAAAACTGTTTTTT. Translating gives CATSGESNEKLFF.

The DNA for the CDR3 is TGTGCCAGTACACCCCTGGTAGGGACAGGGTCAATTAATGAGCAGTTCTTC. Translation gives CASTPLVGTGSINEQFF. This chain links TRBV19 with TRBJ2-1; 9 bases align to TRBD1. Trimming took 7 bases from V and 7 from J; bases not matched to a gene: 17. Germline-derived CDR1 and CDR2 are LNHDA and SQIVND (reference sequence). This CDR3 is 17 amino acids long.

This clone was seen at least ten times. This chain joins TRBV27 and TRBJ2-5; possibly TRBD1 for D (6 bases). This CDR3 contains 16 residues. V was shortened by 5 bases and J by 4 bases, with 20 bases between the two germline ends. Per the germline V gene, CDR1 is MNHEY and CDR2 is SMNVEV (reference sequence). The CDR3, as DNA: TGTGCCAGCAGTGACTACAGCACAGGGTTCGGAGAGACCCAGTACTTC. Protein product: CASSDYSTGFGETQYF.

The chain combines TRBV5-1 with TRBJ2-7; 11 positions match TRBD2. The V segment lost 4 bases and the J segment 3 bases; nucleotides outside the gene matches: 3. The germline gives CDR1 SGHRS, CDR2 YFSETQ. The CDR3 length is 14 residues. The CDR3 bases are TGCGCCAGCAGCCCAGGGACTAGCGGCTACGAGCAGTACTTC. It encodes CASSPGTSGYEQYF.

This chain connects TRBV18 to TRBJ1-5; TRBD1 matches at 7 bases. This CDR3 has 19 residues. V gave up 3 bases and J gave up 1 base; unmatched junction bases: 15. The germline V gene has CDR1 KGHSH and CDR2 LQKENI. CDR3 in DNA: TGTGCCAGCTCACCCGCAGCTGTTACTGGGACAGAAAGCAATCAGCCCCAGCATTTT. Residues: CASSPAAVTGTESNQPQHF.

In this sample, this clone turned up once. The chain links TRBV7-3 to TRBJ2-7, with a weak D call TRBD2 (6 bases). Germline V CDR1 and CDR2: SGHTA, FQGTGA. The CDR3 is 13 residues long. V gave up 5 bases and J gave up 7 bases, with 15 bases separating them. This CDR3 is CASSGRDGLEQYF. The DNA of the CDR3 is TGTGCCAGCAGCGGGCGGGACGGATTAGAGCAGTACTTC.

The chain links TRBV9 to TRBJ2-1; 12 bases line up with TRBD2. The germline gives CDR1 SGDLS, CDR2 YYNGEE. The CDR3 spans 17 residues. Trimming took 4 bases from V and 8 from J; bases not matched to a gene: 13. Here the CDR3 reads CASSPHLLAGGLYEQFF. The CDR3 region has the DNA TGTGCCAGCAGCCCCCACCTACTAGCGGGAGGCCTCTATGAGCAGTTCTTC.

The chain uses TRBV27 and TRBJ1-5; D unclear. Looked up from germline, CDR1 is MNHEY and CDR2 is SMNVEV (reference sequence). The CDR3 totals 15 residues. The V gene lost 3 bases and the J gene lost 0 bases, with 9 bases spanning the gap. DNA for the CDR3: TGTGCCAGCAGTTTGAACTTGCATAGCAATCAGCCCCAGCATTTT. Translated: CASSLNLHSNQPQHF.

The CDR3 sequence: CASRPGGGSYEQFF. The CDR3 bases are TGTGCCAGCAGACCCGGTGGCGGGAGCTATGAGCAGTTCTTC. The genes are TRBV6-6 and TRBJ2-1; 7 positions agree with TRBD2. From germline, CDR1 is MNHNY and CDR2 SVGAGI (reference sequence). The ends lost 6 bases at V and 8 bases at J; junction bases unmatched: 10. This CDR3 has 14 residues.

Remarks on this clone: In the same sample, other DNA sequences code for this CDR3. The rearrangement links TRBV28 to TRBJ1-2; 10 positions agree with TRBD1. The junction had 8 bases not matched to a gene; V was cut back by 5 bases and J by 5 bases. Per the germline V gene, CDR1 is MDHEN and CDR2 is SYDVKM. The CDR3 runs 15 residues. This chain's CDR3 is CASSPWTGGLYGYTF. Written as DNA, the CDR3 is TGTGCCAGCAGTCCCTGGACAGGGGGGCTATATGGCTACACCTTC.

The chain combines TRBV28 with TRBJ1-4; 7 nucleotides line up with TRBD1. Germline assignment: CDR1 MDHEN and CDR2 SYDVKM. The junction had 6 bases not matched to a gene; V was cut back by 3 bases and J by 5 bases. The CDR3 runs to 15 residues. CDR3 nucleotides: TGTGCCAGCAGTTTTGGGGGACAGTTGAATGAAAAACTGTTTTTT. Protein sequence: CASSFGGQLNEKLFF.

The chain couples TRBV10-3 to TRBJ2-7; D is perhaps TRBD2 (5 bases). V was cut by 2 bases and J by 5 bases, with 16 bases left in between. This CDR3 has 15 amino acids. Germline CDR1 ENHRY, CDR2 SYGVKD. Here the CDR3 DNA reads TGTGCCATCAGTGAGGCCCAACGGGGTACCCACGAGCAGTACTTC. Translation: CAISEAQRGTHEQYF.

The chain employs TRBV6-4 and TRBJ2-2; D may be TRBD1 (7 bases). The ends were cut back, 5 bases at V and 4 bases at J, with 17 bases in the middle. CDR1 and CDR2 (germline): MRHNA, SNTAGT. There are 16 residues in the CDR3. The CDR3 loop is CASSPRGTDLTGELFF. The CDR3 DNA reads TGTGCCAGCAGTCCCCGCGGGACAGACCTCACCGGGGAGCTGTTTTTT.

This rearrangement joins TRBV7-9 to TRBJ2-5; possibly TRBD2 for D (5 bases). The V gene's germline CDR1 is SEHNR and CDR2 FQNEAQ (reference sequence). V was trimmed by 6 bases and J by 5 bases, leaving 16 bases between them. This CDR3 region has 14 residues. Here the CDR3 reads CASRPGHWRETQYF. In DNA, the CDR3 is TGTGCCAGCAGGCCGGGCCACTGGAGGGAGACCCAGTACTTC.

This clone appeared a few times. The DNA of the CDR3 is TGTGCCAGCAGCGTCGGACTAGCGGGAGTCTACAATGAGCAGTTCTTC. It encodes CASSVGLAGVYNEQFF. The rearrangement uses TRBV9 and TRBJ2-1, with 13 bases fitting TRBD2. This CDR3 comprises 16 residues. V shed 2 bases, J shed 3 bases, and the junction held 2 bases outside the gene matches. Germline V lookup: CDR1 SGDLS, CDR2 YYNGEE.

The chain joins TRBV28 to TRBJ2-1; D ambiguous. Germline V lookup: CDR1 MDHEN, CDR2 SYDVKM. This CDR3 has 10 residues. V shed 8 bases and J shed 10 bases, with 9 bases lying between them. In DNA form, the CDR3 reads TGTGCCAGCCGCCGAAGGGAGCAGTTCTTC. Amino acids: CASRRREQFF.

V is TRBV5-1 and J is TRBJ2-7, with a weak D call TRBD2 (7 bases). Trimming removed 0 bases from V and 1 base from J, with 14 bases in between. This CDR3 region has 16 residues. Germline V gene sequence: CDR1 SGHRS, CDR2 YFSETQ. The CDR3 spells CASSLAPGGQSYEQYF. CDR3 sequence (DNA): TGCGCCAGCAGCTTGGCCCCGGGGGGCCAATCCTACGAGCAGTACTTC.

This clone was counted a few times. The chain is built from TRBV30 and TRBJ1-2; D gene ambiguous. V was clipped by 8 bases and J by 2 bases, with 21 bases between them. The CDR3 totals 15 residues. The V gene's germline CDR1 is GTSNPN and CDR2 SVGIG (reference sequence). The chain's CDR3 is CAVDALEAQNYGYTF. Here the CDR3 DNA reads TGTGCCGTGGATGCCCTGGAGGCGCAAAACTATGGCTACACCTTC.

This clone is labeled as medium-sized. V gene TRBV5-1 combines with J gene TRBJ2-2; TRBD2 matches at 7 bases. Trimming at V came to 6 bases and at J to 7 bases, leaving 12 bases not matched to a gene. The germline CDR1 and CDR2 sequences are SGHRS and YFSETQ. The CDR3 is 15 residues long. In DNA, the CDR3 is TGCGCCAGCACGCCGGAGGCGGGAGTCAGCGGGGAGCTGTTTTTT. Protein sequence: CASTPEAGVSGELFF.

The chain couples TRBV5-4 to TRBJ2-1; D not certain. V shed 0 bases and J shed 2 bases, with 15 bases lying between them. Per germline, CDR1 SGHNT and CDR2 YYREEE (reference sequence). There are 17 residues in the CDR3. The CDR3, as DNA: TGTGCCAGCAGCTTGGGAGGAACTCCAGGTCCCTACAATGAGCAGTTCTTC. The encoded protein is CASSLGGTPGPYNEQFF.

This chain links TRBV7-2 with TRBJ2-7; 12 positions agree with TRBD2. Germline lookup yields CDR1 SGHTA and CDR2 FQGNSA. The CDR3 covers 19 residues. V shed 2 bases and J 1 base; nucleotides not matched to a gene: 12. This CDR3 reads CASSLSSSPTSGGSYEQYF. The DNA for the CDR3 is TGTGCCAGCAGCTTATCCAGTTCCCCGACTAGCGGGGGTTCCTACGAGCAGTACTTC.

This chain joins TRBV7-2 and TRBJ2-3; D not resolved. Germline lookup yields CDR1 SGHTA and CDR2 FQGNSA. Deletions cut 3 bases from V and 5 bases from J, with 12 bases between. There are 14 residues in the CDR3. CDR3 region: CASSFRSWGDTQYF. CDR3 in DNA: TGTGCCAGCAGCTTTAGGTCTTGGGGAGATACGCAGTATTTT.

This clone was observed a handful of times. This rearrangement joins TRBV27 to TRBJ1-2; 8 bases agree with TRBD1. The CDR3 has 15 amino acids. V dropped 6 bases and J dropped 3; count of bases not matched to a gene: 9. Germline assignment: CDR1 MNHEY and CDR2 SMNVEV (reference sequence). The CDR3, as DNA: TGTGCCAGCAGGGACAGGGACTGGGGGGACTATGGCTACACCTTC. Translated, it gives CASRDRDWGDYGYTF.

The chain couples TRBV6-1 to TRBJ2-2; TRBD2 might be the D (6 bases). CDR3 length: 17 amino acids. The germline CDR1 and CDR2 sequences are MNHNS and SASEGT. The V end lost 3 bases, the J end lost 2 bases, and 16 bases lay between the germline ends. CDR3: CASSDRSGVINTGELFF. CDR3 DNA: TGTGCCAGCAGTGATCGGTCGGGGGTTATAAACACCGGGGAGCTGTTTTTT.

This clone showed up just a few times. The chain joins TRBV18 to TRBJ2-2; tentative D call: TRBD2 (6 bases). The CDR3 spans 17 residues. V was shortened by 6 bases and J by 4 bases, with 21 bases between the two germline ends. Germline lookup yields CDR1 KGHSH and CDR2 LQKENI. The CDR3 loop is CASSREGRGRITGELFF. The CDR3 region has the DNA TGTGCCAGCTCGCGAGAGGGTCGGGGGAGGATCACCGGGGAGCTGTTTTTT. Supplemented by reference TRBV18 and TRBJ2-2, the full variable domain reads NAGVMQNPRHLVRRRGQEARLRCSPMKGHSHVYWYRQLPEEGLKFMVYLQKENIIDESGMPKERFSAEFPKEGPSILRIQQVVRGDSAAYFCASSREGRGRITGELFFGEGSRLTVL.

The V and J genes are TRBV4-1 and TRBJ2-1; 8 nucleotides match TRBD2. CDR1 is MGHRA, CDR2 YSYEKL, per germline. The CDR3 is 16 residues long. Losses at the gene ends were 1 base for V and 4 bases for J; bases not matched to a gene: 6. For the CDR3, the DNA is TGCGCCAGCAGCCAAGCGGGTAGCGGGGTGTACAATGAGCAGTTCTTC. Protein product: CASSQAGSGVYNEQFF.

V usage is TRBV5-1 and J usage is TRBJ2-3, with D uncertain. With 0 bases removed from V and 3 bases from J, the gap between germline ends came to 5 bases. The length of the CDR3 is 13 residues. From germline, CDR1 is SGHRS and CDR2 YFSETQ. The CDR3 loop is CASSLAGTDTQYF. Written as DNA, the CDR3 is TGCGCCAGCAGCTTGGCGGGTACAGATACGCAGTATTTT.